Included here is one T cell receptor beta chain sequence, with context. Per the study methods: Amplified reference gene primers provided the basis for estimating nucleated cell counts. Method: immunoSEQ multiplex PCR; TCRdb's copy keeps in-frame clones and lacks some. V, J and clone size were drawn from that table, and D and trimming were deduced from the DNA. The sample has 52,000 or so clones; about 70% are singletons. This sample was included in a study of blood T cell repertoires in COVID-19. Turning to the study itself: Whether acute or convalescent, the COVID-19 samples came from the United States, Italy and Spain. PBMCs, B-cell-depleted T cells, or T cells provided the cDNA or gDNA that made up the material.

Germline CDR1 reads SGHRS; CDR2 reads YFSETQ. The CDR3 consists of 13 residues. V was pared by 2 bases and J by 3 bases, with 5 bases between. This receptor was taken from a man aged 45-60 years with active or convalescent COVID-19. Sequenced input: peripheral blood. The chain links TRBV5-1 to TRBJ2-2, with no clear D. CDR3 amino acids: CASSFTDTGELFF. The CDR3 nucleotides are TGCGCCAGCAGCTTTACTGACACCGGGGAGCTGTTTTTT.